These 22 T cell receptor beta chains came from one sample sequenced in a study of blood T cell repertoires in COVID-19. Only in-frame clones appear in the TCRdb table, and some are missing; sequencing was by immunoSEQ multiplex PCR. This sample has some 48,000 clones, with around 90% found just once. The sequencing sample was made of peripheral blood. These receptors all stem from an elderly woman with acute or convalescent COVID-19.

This sequence joins TRBV18 and TRBJ1-1, with 7 bases fitting TRBD1. This CDR3 is built from 17 residues. Germline V gives CDR1 KGHSH, CDR2 LQKENI. Germline trimming cut 0 bases from V and 3 bases from J; bases unmatched to any gene: 10. CDR3: CASSPPRQGPSDTEAFF. CDR3 nucleotide sequence: TGTGCCAGCTCACCACCGAGACAGGGTCCTTCGGACACTGAAGCTTTCTTT.

This chain joins TRBV6-6 and TRBJ1-1, with a tentative D call TRBD1 (6 bases). This CDR3 has 15 residues. Trimming cost V 6 bases and J 2 bases, with 16 bases left between them. CDR1 and CDR2 (germline): MNHNY, SVGAGI (reference sequence). Written as DNA, the CDR3 is TGTGCCAGCAGCCCGGCAGGGGCTTATAACACTGAAGCTTTCTTT. Its protein is CASSPAGAYNTEAFF.

The CDR3 sequence: CASTGSRTDTQYF. The CDR3 region has the DNA TGTGCCAGCACGGGGTCCCGCACAGATACGCAGTATTTT. The chain has TRBV12-3 or TRBV12-4 and TRBJ2-3; D might be TRBD2 (5 bases). The CDR3 loop spans 13 amino acids. Trimming took off 7 bases at V and 1 base at J, with 9 bases between the two ends.

V gene TRBV3-1 (or the pseudogene TRBV3-2) combines with J gene TRBJ2-3; D gene uncertain. This CDR3 region has 12 residues. CDR1 is LGHDT and CDR2 is YNNKEL in the germline V gene (reference sequence). V was pared by 5 bases and J by 2 bases, with 5 bases between. In DNA form, the CDR3 reads TGTGCCAGCAGCAGCGACACAGATACGCAGTATTTT. It encodes CASSSDTDTQYF.

The chain joins TRBV6-1 to TRBJ2-1; a weak D match, TRBD1 (6 bases). The CDR3 is 15 residues long. The germline V gene encodes CDR1 MNHNS and CDR2 SASEGT. Trimming took off 2 bases at V and 5 bases at J, with 13 bases between the two ends. Written as DNA, the CDR3 is TGTGCCAGCAGTGAATATCGGACAGAAGACAATGAGCAGTTCTTC. Protein sequence: CASSEYRTEDNEQFF.

The V and J genes are TRBV7-2 and TRBJ2-2, with 13 bases that match TRBD2. The CDR3 has 17 residues. Looked up from germline, CDR1 is SGHTA and CDR2 is FQGNSA. J lost 9 bases, V lost 5 bases, and 12 bases had no gene match. The CDR3 nucleotides are TGTGCCAGCAGCGCCAGACCTACTAGCGGGGGGGCCCGGGAGCTGTTTTTT. It codes for CASSARPTSGGARELFF.

The rearrangement joins TRBV5-4 to TRBJ1-6; the D gene is possibly TRBD1 (5 bases). CDR3 size: 14 residues. The germline gives CDR1 SGHNT, CDR2 YYREEE (reference sequence). Deletions cut 3 bases from V and 7 bases from J, with 11 bases between. Written as DNA, the CDR3 is TGTGCCAGCAGCTCCGGGACTCCCAATTCACCCCTCCACTTT. This sequence encodes CASSSGTPNSPLHF. Complete variable domain (other parts from reference TRBV5-4 and TRBJ1-6): ETGVTQSPTHLIKTRGQQVTLRCSSQSGHNTVSWYQQALGQGPQFIFQYYREEENGRGNFPPRFSGLQFPNYSSELNVNALELDDSALYLCASSSGTPNSPLHFGNGTRLTVT.

V is TRBV19 and J is TRBJ2-2; tentatively, D is TRBD1 (5 bases). The CDR3 covers 13 residues. Germline lookup yields CDR1 LNHDA and CDR2 SQIVND (reference sequence). V gave up 5 bases and J gave up 8 bases, with 12 bases separating them. CDR3 sequence: CASSAQTVGELFF. For the CDR3, the DNA is TGTGCCAGTAGTGCCCAGACAGTGGGGGAGCTGTTTTTT.

The V call is TRBV5-1, the J call TRBJ2-3; weak D call: TRBD2 (5 bases). V was clipped by 5 bases and J by 0 bases, with 10 bases between them. Per germline, CDR1 SGHRS and CDR2 YFSETQ. This CDR3 contains 14 residues. The CDR3 DNA sequence: TGCGCCAGCAGTGCGGGTTCTAGCACAGATACGCAGTATTTT. Translation gives CASSAGSSTDTQYF.

This chain links TRBV24-1 with TRBJ1-6; 7 bases fit TRBD1. The J segment lost 7 bases and the V segment lost 0 bases, leaving 17 bases of the junction unmatched. Germline CDR1 is KGHDR and CDR2 is SFDVKD. The CDR3 extends over 20 amino acids. Here the CDR3 DNA reads TGTGCCACCAGTGATTTGCGAGTGCCCCATGGACAGGAAAGCAATTCACCCCTCCACTTT. As protein: CATSDLRVPHGQESNSPLHF.

The CDR3 DNA reads TGTGCCAGCAGCCAAGTAGCCAGGGTAGGCGGGGAGCTGTTTTTT. This translates into CASSQVARVGGELFF. The chain joins TRBV3-1 (or the pseudogene TRBV3-2) to TRBJ2-2; possible D gene TRBD1, 5 bases. The germline V and J ends were trimmed by 1 base and 7 bases, with 13 bases remaining between them. This CDR3 region has 15 residues. CDR1 LGHDT and CDR2 YNNKEL come from the germline V gene (reference sequence).

The gene calls are TRBV3-1 (or the pseudogene TRBV3-2) and TRBJ2-2, with 7 bases that match TRBD1. CDR3 size: 16 residues. Per germline, CDR1 LGHDT and CDR2 YNNKEL (reference sequence). The V segment lost 6 bases and the J segment 0 bases; nucleotides outside the gene matches: 7. CDR3 sequence: CASRIRTGPNTGELFF. CDR3 in DNA: TGTGCCAGCAGGATCAGGACAGGACCGAACACCGGGGAGCTGTTTTTT.

The chain is built from TRBV7-9 and TRBJ2-1; D is possibly TRBD2 (6 bases). CDR1 SEHNR and CDR2 FQNEAQ come from the germline V gene (reference sequence). Trimming removed 0 bases from V and 7 bases from J, with 7 bases in between. This CDR3 has 13 residues. The CDR3 region has the DNA TGTGCCAGCAGCTTAGCAGGGAGGAATGAGCAGTTCTTC. This encodes CASSLAGRNEQFF.

The genes are TRBV9 and TRBJ1-6; D ambiguous. The CDR3 length is 14 residues. Germline values: CDR1 SGDLS, CDR2 YYNGEE. V gave up 3 bases and J gave up 0 bases, with 4 bases separating them. DNA for the CDR3: TGTGCCAGCAGCGCGAGCTCCTATAATTCACCCCTCCACTTT. This translates into CASSASSYNSPLHF.

V usage is TRBV30 and J usage is TRBJ1-3, with 7 positions matching TRBD1. V shed 0 bases, J shed 2 bases, and the junction held 4 bases outside the gene matches. This CDR3 has 15 amino acids. Germline V gene sequence: CDR1 GTSNPN, CDR2 SVGIG (reference sequence). The CDR3 coding sequence is TGTGCCTGGAGTGTTAAGGGGGCGGCTGGAAACACCATATATTTT. It specifies CAWSVKGAAGNTIYF.

V gene TRBV19 combines with J gene TRBJ1-4; D remains unclear. V lost 1 base, J lost 11 bases, and 5 bases lay in between. CDR1 and CDR2 (germline): LNHDA, SQIVND (reference sequence). The CDR3 is 11 amino acids. The CDR3 is CASSIARKLFF. The CDR3 region has the DNA TGTGCCAGTAGTATAGCTCGGAAACTGTTTTTT.

The chain combines TRBV6-6 with TRBJ2-7; D gene uncertain. There are 11 residues in the CDR3. V was cut by 7 bases and J by 4 bases, with 8 bases left in between. Per germline, CDR1 MNHNY and CDR2 SVGAGI (reference sequence). Here the CDR3 DNA reads TGTGCCAGCACGCCAGGATACGAGCAGTACTTC. Its protein product is CASTPGYEQYF.

The V gene is TRBV5-1, the J gene TRBJ2-5, with a possible D match to TRBD1 (5 bases). V lost 0 bases to trimming and J lost 1 base, with 10 bases between them. In germline, CDR1 is SGHRS, CDR2 YFSETQ. The CDR3 runs to 15 residues. The CDR3 DNA sequence: TGCGCCAGCAGCTTGGATCCCAGGGTCCAAGAGACCCAGTACTTC. Encoded protein: CASSLDPRVQETQYF.

This clone has just a few counts. The chain joins TRBV21-1 to TRBJ1-1; TRBD1, the table's D call, was not compared with the DNA. TRBV21-1 is designated a pseudogene. The CDR3 sequence is 15 residues long. CDR3 coding DNA: TGTGCCAGCAGCAAAGCGCCAGGCAAGAACACTGAAGCTTTCTTT. Its protein product is CASSKAPGKNTEAFF.

On this clone: The junction departs from the called germline gene at one end, perhaps through a read error. The J gene is TRBJ2-5, the V gene TRBV7-7, with D perhaps TRBD1 (6 bases). The CDR3 is 15 residues long. The germline V gene encodes CDR1 SSHAT and CDR2 FNYEAQ (reference sequence). As DNA, the CDR3 is TGTGCTAGCAGCTTTGGGACACCGTACCAAGAGACCCAGTACTTC. Translation: CASSFGTPYQETQYF.

The chain's CDR3 is CASSFMYAYTGELFF. CDR3 sequence (DNA): TGTGCCAGCAGTTTCATGTACGCGTACACCGGGGAGCTGTTTTTT. The chain links TRBV28 to TRBJ2-2; no clear D gene. The V and J ends lost 3 bases and 3 bases respectively, with 11 bases between them. Germline CDR1 MDHEN, CDR2 SYDVKM. CDR3 length: 15 amino acids.

This sequence joins TRBV11-2 and TRBJ2-1; 9 positions match TRBD2. After removal of 0 bases from V and 12 bases from J, the junction contained 12 bases not matched to a gene. The germline V gene encodes CDR1 SGHAT and CDR2 FQNNGV. This CDR3 is built from 16 residues. CDR3 DNA: TGTGCCAGCAGCTTAGATGTAGCGGGGGCCCCAATGACGCAGTTCTTC. Translated, it gives CASSLDVAGAPMTQFF.